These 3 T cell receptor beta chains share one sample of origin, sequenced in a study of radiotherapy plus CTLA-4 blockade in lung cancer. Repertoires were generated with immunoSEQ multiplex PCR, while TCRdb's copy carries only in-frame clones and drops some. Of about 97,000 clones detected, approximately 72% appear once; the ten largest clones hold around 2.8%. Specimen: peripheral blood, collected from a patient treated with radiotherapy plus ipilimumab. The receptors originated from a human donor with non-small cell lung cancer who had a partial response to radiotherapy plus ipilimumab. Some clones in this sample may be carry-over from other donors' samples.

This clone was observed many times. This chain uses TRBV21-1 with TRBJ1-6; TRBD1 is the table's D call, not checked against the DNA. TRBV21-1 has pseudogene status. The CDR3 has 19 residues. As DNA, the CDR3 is TGTGCCAGAACTCCACTTCTTGGGGGGGGACAGGGATGGATCTCACCCCTCCACTTT. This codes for CARTPLLGGGQGWISPLHF.

CDR3: CASSAGTSGRTDTQYF. Here the CDR3 DNA reads TGTGCCAGCAGCGCCGGGACTAGCGGGAGGACAGATACGCAGTATTTT. The chain has TRBV7-3 and TRBJ2-3; 15 positions match TRBD2. V lost 5 bases to trimming and J lost 3 bases; unmatched junction nucleotides: 3. Germline V gene sequence: CDR1 SGHTA, CDR2 FQGTGA. This CDR3 spans 16 amino acids. Filled out from reference TRBV7-3 and TRBJ2-3, the complete variable domain reads GAGVSQTPSNKVTEKGKYVELRCDPISGHTALYWYRQSLGQGPEFLIYFQGTGAADDSGLPNDRFFAVRPEGSVSTLKIQRTERGDSAVYLCASSAGTSGRTDTQYFGPGTRLTVL.

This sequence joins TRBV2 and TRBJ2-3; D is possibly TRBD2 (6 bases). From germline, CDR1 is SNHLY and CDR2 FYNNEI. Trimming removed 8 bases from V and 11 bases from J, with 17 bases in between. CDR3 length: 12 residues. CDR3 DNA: TGTGCCAGCTCCCCTAGCGCGCGGAGGCAGTATTTT. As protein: CASSPSARRQYF.